The 10 T cell receptor beta chains below come from one sample, sequenced in a study of Graves' ophthalmopathy and Graves' hyperthyroidism. TCR beta CDR3 amplification used RNA transcripts. After a first-round RT-PCR with HTBI primers, a second-round multiplex PCR was run. Using its own MiXCR run on the multiplex PCR reads, TCRdb lists one record per CDR3 protein. The table includes around 520,000 distinct CDR3 sequences, about two fifths detected once. Sequencing was carried out using peripheral blood or thyroid tissue (not recorded which). Receptors were obtained from an adult man with Graves' hyperthyroidism.

In its sample, this clonotype was seen once. This chain links TRBV11-2 with TRBJ2-3; D not certain. Between the trimmed V and J ends, which lost 0 bases and 9 bases, there was a span of 7 bases. Per the germline V gene, CDR1 is SGHAT and CDR2 is FQNNGV. The CDR3 has 12 amino acids. This chain's CDR3 is CASSLEAVTQYF. For the CDR3, the DNA is TGTGCCAGCAGCTTAGAGGCAGTCACGCAGTATTTT. The full variable domain, completed using reference TRBV11-2 and TRBJ2-3, is EAGVAQSPRYKIIEKRQSVAFWCNPISGHATLYWYQQILGQGPKLLIQFQNNGVVDDSQLPKDRFSAERLKGVDSTLKIQPAKLEDSAVYLCASSLEAVTQYFGPGTRLTVL.

This clonotype has at least ten counts. The V and J genes are TRBV19 and TRBJ1-1; the match to TRBD1 covers 7 bases. The CDR3 has 14 residues. The V gene's germline CDR1 is LNHDA and CDR2 SQIVND (reference sequence). With 7 bases clipped from V and 5 bases from J, the junction kept 10 bases outside the gene matches. The CDR3 loop reads CASTSDRPGTEAFF. CDR3 sequence (DNA): TGTGCCAGTACCTCGGACAGGCCAGGAACTGAAGCTTTCTTT.

This clonotype was found many times. The chain employs TRBV24-1 and TRBJ1-1; D is uncertain. Looked up from germline, CDR1 is KGHDR and CDR2 is SFDVKD. This CDR3 has 13 residues. V was pared by 3 bases and J by 12 bases, with 16 bases between. CDR3 region: CATSDPGGPGTFF. The CDR3 coding sequence is TGTGCCACCAGTGATCCTGGCGGACCAGGTACTTTCTTT.

The chain carries TRBV5-5 and TRBJ2-5; 9 nucleotides line up with TRBD2. The CDR3 has 16 amino acids. V lost 1 base, J lost 3 bases, and 7 bases stayed unmatched. From germline, CDR1 is SGHKS and CDR2 YYEKEE (reference sequence). CDR3 sequence reads: CASSLSAGGLKETQYF. CDR3 in DNA: TGTGCCAGCAGCTTGAGCGCGGGGGGGCTGAAAGAGACCCAGTACTTC.

The CDR3 DNA reads as TGCAGTGCTAGAGACTCTAGCGGAAACCACTATGGCTACACCTTC. Translated, it gives CSARDSSGNHYGYTF. V usage is TRBV20-1 and J usage is TRBJ1-2; D ambiguous. V lost 0 bases, J lost 3 bases, and 14 bases lay in between. Germline CDR1 reads DFQATT; CDR2 reads SNEGSKA (reference sequence). This CDR3 contains 15 residues.

The chain has TRBV10-3 and TRBJ2-5, with D hard to call. Germline loops: CDR1 ENHRY, CDR2 SYGVKD. The length of the CDR3 is 14 residues. V was pared by 2 bases and J by 1 base, with 8 bases between. The CDR3 DNA follows: TGTGCCATCAGTGAGAAGCCCGGCCAAGAGACCCAGTACTTC. Translated: CAISEKPGQETQYF.

This clonotype showed up just a few times. J is TRBJ1-5 and V is TRBV19; TRBD1 is a possible D gene (6 bases). Germline loops: CDR1 LNHDA, CDR2 SQIVND (reference sequence). CDR3 length: 16 amino acids. Trimming removed 3 bases from V and 6 bases from J, with 18 bases in between. This CDR3 is CASSIPLNREGQPQHF. CDR3 sequence (DNA): TGTGCCAGTAGTATTCCTTTAAACAGGGAGGGTCAGCCCCAGCATTTT.

The chain combines TRBV29-1 with TRBJ1-5, with a weak D call TRBD1 (6 bases). V lost 3 bases, J lost 13 bases, and 16 bases lay in between. CDR3 length equals 12 residues. Germline assignment: CDR1 SQVTM and CDR2 ANQGSEA. The CDR3 sequence is CSVDDKGGEQHF. DNA for the CDR3: TGCAGCGTTGACGACAAGGGGGGAGAGCAGCATTTT.

There are many counts of this clonotype. The rearrangement uses TRBV29-1 and TRBJ1-2; perhaps TRBD1 as D (5 bases). There are 14 residues in the CDR3. The V gene's germline CDR1 is SQVTM and CDR2 ANQGSEA. V was cut by 0 bases and J by 3 bases, with 11 bases left in between. CDR3 sequence reads: CSVEDFVQDYGYTF. DNA for the CDR3: TGCAGCGTTGAAGATTTCGTACAGGACTATGGCTACACCTTC.

The gene calls are TRBV7-2 and TRBJ2-7; 8 bases line up with TRBD2. The end of the DNA fits TRBJ2-3 better, so the J call may be wrong. The germline CDR1 and CDR2 sequences are SGHTA and FQGNSA. CDR3 length: 16 amino acids. CDR3 in amino acids: CASSWVGGGFTDTQYF. CDR3 nucleotide sequence: TGTGCCAGCAGCTGGGTCGGGGGGGGTTTCACAGATACGCAGTATTTT.